Below are 20 T cell receptor beta chains sequenced from a single sample in a study of radiation and T cells in renal cell carcinoma. Sequenced by immunoSEQ multiplex PCR; TCRdb stores in-frame clones only, minus some. The sample gives around 94,000 clones, around 81% of which show up once; approximately 8.6% is in the top ten. Time point defined: blood 4 weeks post-SBRT, at nephrectomy. Described treatment: 15 Gy SBRT to primary tumor, nephrectomy 4 weeks later. Material: blood, obtained from a patient whose treatment included radiotherapy and nephrectomy. All receptors come from a middle-aged man with renal cell carcinoma.

This rearrangement joins TRBV11-3 to TRBJ2-5; unclear D gene. Germline CDR1 and CDR2: SGHNT and YENEEA. This CDR3 is built from 13 residues. V was shortened by 5 bases and J by 2 bases, with 9 bases between the two germline ends. The CDR3 reads CASSRSTQETQYF. DNA of the CDR3: TGTGCCAGCAGCCGTAGTACGCAAGAGACCCAGTACTTC. Supplemented by reference TRBV11-3 and TRBJ2-5, the full variable domain reads EAGVVQSPRYKIIEKKQPVAFWCNPISGHNTLYWYLQNLGQGPELLIRYENEEAVDDSQLPKDRFSAERLKGVDSTLKIQPAELGDSAVYLCASSRSTQETQYFGPGTRLLVL.

The V gene is TRBV2, the J gene TRBJ2-6; TRBD1 might be the D (7 bases). Trimming shortened V by 7 bases and J by 2 bases, and 15 bases separated the two germline ends. Germline V CDR1 and CDR2: SNHLY, FYNNEI. The CDR3 totals 16 residues. CDR3: CASNPARGAGANVLTF. CDR3 DNA: TGTGCCAGCAATCCCGCCAGGGGGGCTGGGGCCAACGTCCTGACTTTC. The full variable domain, with the rest looked up from reference TRBV2 and TRBJ2-6, is EPEVTQTPSHQVTQMGQEVILRCVPISNHLYFYWYRQILGQKVEFLVSFYNNEISEKSEIFDDQFSVERPDGSNFTLKIRSTKLEDSAMYFCASNPARGAGANVLTFGAGSRLTVL.

This rearrangement joins TRBV6-1 to TRBJ2-7; TRBD1 matches at 8 bases. V lost 8 bases to trimming and J lost 2 bases; unmatched junction nucleotides: 5. The CDR3 covers 13 residues. CDR1 and CDR2 (germline): MNHNS, SASEGT. CDR3 nucleotide sequence: TGTGCCAGCGGACAGGGAGACCCCTACGAGCAGTACTTC. This sequence encodes CASGQGDPYEQYF.

The V and J genes are TRBV2 and TRBJ2-5; D possibly matches TRBD1 or TRBD2 (6 bases each). Trimming pared 11 bases from V and 4 bases from J, leaving 17 bases between. The CDR3 covers 13 residues. Per the germline V gene, CDR1 is SNHLY and CDR2 is FYNNEI. Written as DNA, the CDR3 is TGTGCCGGTATAGAGGGGGGAGGAGAGACCCAGTACTTC. As protein: CAGIEGGGETQYF.

The V gene is TRBV7-9, the J gene TRBJ2-3; the match to TRBD2 covers 9 bases. The CDR3 has 14 residues. Germline CDR1 SEHNR, CDR2 FQNEAQ (reference sequence). The junction had 6 bases not matched to a gene; V was cut back by 11 bases and J by 0 bases. The CDR3 sequence is CAQRLAVSTDTQYF. The CDR3 nucleotides read TGTGCCCAAAGACTAGCGGTTAGCACAGATACGCAGTATTTT. The variable domain in full, with the rest retrieved from reference TRBV7-9 and TRBJ2-3, is DTGVSQNPRHKITKRGQNVTFRCDPISEHNRLYWYRQTLGQGPEFLTYFQNEAQLEKSRLLSDRFSAERPKGSFSTLEIQRTEQGDSAMYLCAQRLAVSTDTQYFGPGTRLTVL.

The rearrangement links TRBV19 to TRBJ1-1; 9 nucleotides line up with TRBD1. The CDR3 consists of 15 residues. J lost 3 bases, V lost 3 bases, and 5 bases had no gene match. Germline lookup yields CDR1 LNHDA and CDR2 SQIVND (reference sequence). CDR3 loop: CASSMGQGTYTEAFF. CDR3 coding DNA: TGTGCCAGTAGTATGGGACAGGGTACGTACACTGAAGCTTTCTTT.

This sequence joins TRBV18 and TRBJ2-1; D remains ambiguous. V was clipped by 4 bases and J by 6 bases, with 16 bases between them. Germline CDR1 and CDR2: KGHSH and LQKENI. This CDR3 is 15 amino acids long. CDR3 amino acids: CASSLVVGVGNEQFF. The CDR3 bases are TGTGCCAGCTCACTGGTAGTTGGAGTGGGCAATGAGCAGTTCTTC.

The chain combines TRBV19 with TRBJ2-7; 8 bases map to TRBD1. The V gene end was trimmed by 1 base and the J gene end by 4 bases; junction bases not matched to a gene: 3. Germline lookup yields CDR1 LNHDA and CDR2 SQIVND (reference sequence). This CDR3 has 14 amino acids. In nucleotides, the CDR3 is TGTGCCAGTAGTATAGGGACAGGGTGGTACGAGCAGTACTTC. It encodes CASSIGTGWYEQYF.

The rearrangement links TRBV21-1 to TRBJ2-1; TRBD2 is the table's D call, not checked against the DNA. TRBV21-1 counts as a pseudogene. This CDR3 is built from 13 residues. The CDR3 sequence is CASKREHYNEQFF. DNA for the CDR3: TGTGCCAGCAAGAGGGAGCACTACAATGAGCAGTTCTTC.

The chain recombines TRBV6-5 with TRBJ2-4, with D possibly matching TRBD2 (5 bases). Trimming cost V 7 bases and J 1 base, with 11 bases left between them. The germline gives CDR1 MNHEY, CDR2 SVGAGI. The length of the CDR3 is 14 residues. CDR3 nucleotide sequence: TGTGCCAGCATGGGGAGCCACGCCAAAAACATTCAGTACTTC. Amino acid sequence: CASMGSHAKNIQYF.

In its sample, this clone was seen a few times. V usage is TRBV2 and J usage is TRBJ1-2; no reliable D call. The ends were cut back, 1 base at V and 4 bases at J, with 7 bases in the middle. Germline CDR1 and CDR2: SNHLY and FYNNEI. The CDR3 loop spans 13 amino acids. CDR3 in amino acids: CASSEGVTYGYTF. In nucleotides, the CDR3 is TGTGCCAGCAGTGAAGGAGTGACCTATGGCTACACCTTC. Drawing the rest from reference TRBV2 and TRBJ1-2, the complete variable domain is EPEVTQTPSHQVTQMGQEVILRCVPISNHLYFYWYRQILGQKVEFLVSFYNNEISEKSEIFDDQFSVERPDGSNFTLKIRSTKLEDSAMYFCASSEGVTYGYTFGSGTRLTVV.

This clone was counted once. The chain employs TRBV5-5 and TRBJ1-5; tentative D call: TRBD1 (5 bases). The CDR3 runs 15 residues. V was pared by 5 bases and J by 4 bases, with 16 bases between. Germline V gene sequence: CDR1 SGHKS, CDR2 YYEKEE (reference sequence). The CDR3 region is CASSYTGLQNQPQHF. The CDR3 nucleotides read TGTGCCAGCAGTTATACAGGTCTCCAGAATCAGCCCCAGCATTTT.

Only a few counts were recorded for this clone. The V call is TRBV6-1, the J call TRBJ2-7; 11 bases are a match to TRBD2. Trimming removed 5 bases from V and 4 bases from J; junction bases left unmatched: 4. The germline gives CDR1 MNHNS, CDR2 SASEGT. The CDR3 length is 14 residues. In DNA form, the CDR3 reads TGTGCCAGCAGTAAACTAGCGGGAGCATACGAGCAGTACTTC. It yields the protein CASSKLAGAYEQYF.

This chain joins TRBV7-8 and TRBJ1-5; D is undetermined. CDR3 size: 15 residues. Germline lookup yields CDR1 SGHVS and CDR2 FQNEAQ. Trimming pared 6 bases from V and 7 bases from J, leaving 19 bases between. The CDR3 coding sequence is TGTGCCAGCAGGGCTATTCTGGGGAAGGGACAGCCCCAGCATTTT. It yields the protein CASRAILGKGQPQHF.

The chain combines TRBV9 with TRBJ1-3; D gene uncertain. V was cut by 7 bases and J by 0 bases, with 17 bases left in between. Germline CDR1 is SGDLS and CDR2 is YYNGEE. The CDR3 consists of 16 residues. The CDR3, as DNA: TGTGCCAGCGGAGCCCAAGGCGACTTCTCTGGAAACACCATATATTTT. Its protein is CASGAQGDFSGNTIYF.

CDR3 bases: TGCGCCAGCAGCTTGGCGGGAGGAGGGGAAGAGACCCAGTACTTC. As protein: CASSLAGGGEETQYF. This chain uses TRBV5-1 with TRBJ2-5; 7 nucleotides line up with TRBD2. Trimming cost V 0 bases and J 3 bases; bases outside gene matches: 5. The CDR3 extends over 15 amino acids. Germline loops: CDR1 SGHRS, CDR2 YFSETQ.

The chain has TRBV6-5 and TRBJ1-2, with D perhaps matching TRBD1 (5 bases). CDR3 length: 12 amino acids. V lost 6 bases and J lost 5, with 10 bases in between. The germline gives CDR1 MNHEY, CDR2 SVGAGI. The CDR3 spells CASRGGLYGYTF. In DNA form, the CDR3 reads TGTGCCAGCAGGGGGGGTCTATATGGCTACACCTTC.

V and J are TRBV9 and TRBJ2-1; D is undetermined. V was clipped by 4 bases and J by 10 bases, with 12 bases between them. CDR1 is SGDLS and CDR2 is YYNGEE in the germline V gene. The CDR3 has 12 residues. CDR3 sequence reads: CASSPPSMEQFF. The CDR3, as DNA: TGTGCCAGCAGCCCCCCTAGTATGGAGCAGTTCTTC.

The V call is TRBV10-3, the J call TRBJ1-1, with a possible D match to TRBD1 (6 bases). Trimming took off 0 bases at V and 5 bases at J, with 22 bases between the two ends. The CDR3 runs to 18 residues. The germline V gene has CDR1 ENHRY and CDR2 SYGVKD. CDR3 in amino acids: CAISESLGVGGTGTEAFF. Written as DNA, the CDR3 is TGTGCCATCAGTGAGTCGTTGGGGGTTGGGGGCACAGGGACTGAAGCTTTCTTT.

The chain has TRBV7-8 and TRBJ2-5; D is unresolved. Trimming removed 0 bases from V and 1 base from J, with 12 bases in between. The CDR3 loop spans 16 amino acids. Germline V lookup: CDR1 SGHVS, CDR2 FQNEAQ. CDR3 coding DNA: TGTGCCAGCAGCTTAGCTGGGGTTCTGTCCCAAGAGACCCAGTACTTC. Amino acid sequence: CASSLAGVLSQETQYF. The variable domain in full, with the rest retrieved from reference TRBV7-8 and TRBJ2-5, is GAGVSQSPRYKVAKRGQDVALRCDPISGHVSLFWYQQALGQGPEFLTYFQNEAQLDKSGLPSDRFFAERPEGSVSTLKIQRTQQEDSAVYLCASSLAGVLSQETQYFGPGTRLLVL.